These 29 T cell receptor beta chains were sequenced from one sample in a study of Graves' ophthalmopathy and Graves' hyperthyroidism. Amplification targeted the TCR beta CDR3 regions, with RNA transcripts as the source material. RT-PCR with HTBI primers came first, then second-round multiplex PCR. MiXCR was run by TCRdb on the multiplex PCR reads, yielding one entry per CDR3 protein. The profile shows some 1.1 million distinct CDR3 sequences, about two fifths of them singletons. The sequencing input was peripheral blood or thyroid tissue (not recorded which). The receptors were sampled from an adult man with Graves' hyperthyroidism.

This rearrangement joins TRBV2 to TRBJ1-5; no clear D. V dropped 1 base and J dropped 5 bases, with 12 bases sitting between them. In germline, CDR1 is SNHLY, CDR2 FYNNEI. The CDR3 is 15 residues long. In nucleotides, the CDR3 is TGTGCCAGCAGTGAAGAGACGGGCGCCGATCAGCCCCAGCATTTT. Translated: CASSEETGADQPQHF.

This clonotype was detected ten times or more. The chain combines TRBV7-8 with TRBJ2-5, with a possible D match to TRBD2 (5 bases). Germline loops: CDR1 SGHVS, CDR2 FQNEAQ. Trimming took off 2 bases at V and 5 bases at J, with 12 bases between the two ends. The CDR3 is made up of 14 amino acids. The CDR3 protein is CASSLTGFRETQYF. The CDR3, as DNA: TGTGCCAGCAGCTTAACGGGGTTTAGGGAGACCCAGTACTTC.

This clonotype was picked up many times. The genes are TRBV19 and TRBJ1-3, with D possibly being TRBD1 (6 bases). Trimming removed 6 bases from V and 0 bases from J, with 12 bases in between. CDR3 length: 15 amino acids. The V gene's germline CDR1 is LNHDA and CDR2 SQIVND (reference sequence). The CDR3: CASRPRGSSGNTIYF. The CDR3 DNA is TGTGCCAGTAGGCCCAGGGGTTCCTCTGGAAACACCATATATTTT.

The chain carries TRBV20-1 and TRBJ2-7; 7 bases map to TRBD1. The CDR3 sequence is 13 residues long. The V gene's germline CDR1 is DFQATT and CDR2 SNEGSKA (reference sequence). The junction had 9 bases not matched to a gene; V was cut back by 7 bases and J by 3 bases. CDR3 DNA: TGCAGTGTCGATGGGACAGAATTCTACGAGCAGTACTTC. Protein product: CSVDGTEFYEQYF.

Comment on this clonotype: Since the CDR3 does not end with the conserved phenylalanine or tryptophan, this likely comes from a read error. The CDR3 nucleotides are TGCGCCAGCAAAATGGGACAGGGGGGCGACGAGCAGTACTAC. Protein sequence: CASKMGQGGDEQYY. J is TRBJ2-7 and V is TRBV10-1, with 11 bases lining up with TRBD1. Germline CDR1 WNHNN, CDR2 SYGVQD (reference sequence). The CDR3 totals 14 residues. V shed 7 bases and J 5 bases; nucleotides not matched to a gene: 7.

Ten or more counts support this clonotype. The chain couples TRBV12-3 or TRBV12-4 to TRBJ2-7, with D perhaps matching TRBD1 or TRBD2 (5 bases each). Trimming pared 5 bases from V and 6 bases from J, leaving 17 bases between. This CDR3 spans 14 amino acids. CDR3 protein: CASSPAGASSEQYF. The CDR3 nucleotides read TGTGCCAGCAGTCCAGCCGGGGCCAGTAGCGAGCAGTACTTC.

The chain recombines TRBV10-1 with TRBJ2-2; tentatively, D is TRBD1 or TRBD2 (5 bases each). There are 15 residues in the CDR3. Trimming took off 4 bases at V and 2 bases at J, with 11 bases between the two ends. Germline lookup yields CDR1 WNHNN and CDR2 SYGVQD (reference sequence). CDR3 sequence: CASSAPGPNTGELFF. The DNA for the CDR3 is TGCGCCAGCAGTGCTCCGGGACCCAACACCGGGGAGCTGTTTTTT.

In this sample, this clonotype turned up many times. This chain uses TRBV20-1 with TRBJ2-7; 7 nucleotides align to TRBD2. Germline V gives CDR1 DFQATT, CDR2 SNEGSKA (reference sequence). The CDR3 extends over 12 amino acids. V was pared by 1 base and J by 6 bases, with 3 bases of the junction left unmatched. The CDR3 coding sequence is TGCAGTGCTAGAGCGGGGGGAACCGAGCAGTACTTC. Encoded protein: CSARAGGTEQYF.

The chain combines TRBV29-1 with TRBJ1-1; D gene uncertain. Germline CDR1 SQVTM, CDR2 ANQGSEA. This CDR3 region has 11 residues. V lost 8 bases, J lost 4 bases, and 11 bases lay in between. Here the CDR3 DNA reads TGCAGCCTCAGAGTGACCACTGAAGCTTTCTTT. This gives the protein CSLRVTTEAFF.

This chain joins TRBV4-2 and TRBJ2-2, with D possibly called TRBD1 or TRBD2 (5 bases each). Germline CDR1 reads LGHNA; CDR2 reads YNFKEQ. The CDR3 consists of 15 residues. Trimming took off 3 bases at V and 1 base at J, with 9 bases between the two ends. In DNA form, the CDR3 reads TGTGCCAGCAGCCATAGGGACCAGAACACCGGGGAGCTGTTTTTT. This translates into CASSHRDQNTGELFF.

A single count supports this clonotype. This rearrangement joins TRBV14 to TRBJ1-1; the D gene is possibly TRBD1 (5 bases). Germline CDR1 and CDR2: SGHDN and FVKESK. This CDR3 is built from 16 residues. V was pared by 1 base and J by 2 bases, with 14 bases between. CDR3 DNA sequence: TGTGCCAGCAGCCAAGTGGGGCGGGGAATCAACACTGAAGCTTTCTTT. It encodes CASSQVGRGINTEAFF.

This clonotype has ten or more counts. This rearrangement joins TRBV7-2 to TRBJ1-2; D is undetermined. V was clipped by 5 bases and J by 4 bases, with 14 bases between them. The germline V gene encodes CDR1 SGHTA and CDR2 FQGNSA. This CDR3 has 14 residues. CDR3 sequence: CASSPSAVGYGYTF. The CDR3, as DNA: TGTGCCAGCAGCCCCTCGGCAGTCGGCTATGGCTACACCTTC.

As concerns this clonotype: This may stem from a read error, because a much larger clone lies one nucleotide away. The V call is TRBV5-5, the J call TRBJ1-4; 8 nucleotides agree with TRBD1. There are 16 residues in the CDR3. Germline V lookup: CDR1 SGHKS, CDR2 YYEKEE (reference sequence). DNA of the CDR3: TGCGCCAGCAGCTTGGGCGGAACAGGGGGGAATGAAAAACTGTTTTTT. Protein product: CASSLGGTGGNEKLFF.

This chain connects TRBV20-1 to TRBJ1-5, with D perhaps matching TRBD1 (5 bases). Trimming removed 1 base at V and 5 bases at J, with 9 bases between. Germline-derived CDR1 and CDR2 are DFQATT and SNEGSKA (reference sequence). This CDR3 contains 13 residues. The CDR3 region has the DNA TGCAGTGCTAGAGGGGGCTGGGATCAGCCCCAGCATTTT. It translates to CSARGGWDQPQHF.

The chain joins TRBV9 to TRBJ2-7; D perhaps matches TRBD2 (6 bases). Germline V CDR1 and CDR2: SGDLS, YYNGEE. This CDR3 spans 13 amino acids. Trimming left V 4 bases short and J 5 bases short, with 13 bases between. The CDR3 DNA is TGTGCCAGCAGCCAAGGACTATTTCACGAGCAGTACTTC. Encoded protein: CASSQGLFHEQYF.

This clonotype was detected only a few times. V usage is TRBV29-1 and J usage is TRBJ1-2, with a tentative D call TRBD1 (5 bases). The CDR3 loop spans 16 amino acids. V lost 4 bases and J lost 6, with 24 bases in between. Germline CDR1 and CDR2: SQVTM and ANQGSEA. CDR3 protein: CSVVVLSWRGGNGYTF. DNA for the CDR3: TGCAGCGTTGTGGTTTTATCGTGGAGGGGAGGGAATGGCTACACCTTC. Variable domain in full (rest from reference TRBV29-1 and TRBJ1-2): SAVISQKPSRDICQRGTSLTIQCQVDSQVTMMFWYRQQPGQSLTLIATANQGSEATYESGFVIDKFPISRPNLTFSTLTVSNMSPEDSSIYLCSVVVLSWRGGNGYTFGSGTRLTVV.

The rearrangement uses TRBV7-9 and TRBJ2-5; TRBD1 might be the D (5 bases). V was cut by 2 bases and J by 1 base, with 11 bases left in between. CDR1 and CDR2 from the germline V gene are SEHNR and FQNEAQ (reference sequence). The CDR3 sequence is 15 residues long. CDR3 in DNA: TGTGCCAGCAGCTTAATTAGGGGCGGCCAAGAGACCCAGTACTTC. It encodes CASSLIRGGQETQYF. Filled out from reference TRBV7-9 and TRBJ2-5, the complete variable domain reads DTGVSQNPRHKITKRGQNVTFRCDPISEHNRLYWYRQTLGQGPEFLTYFQNEAQLEKSRLLSDRFSAERPKGSFSTLEIQRTEQGDSAMYLCASSLIRGGQETQYFGPGTRLLVL.

This clonotype was recorded a few times. A read error may produce the germline difference seen at one junction end. The V call is TRBV7-9, the J call TRBJ1-1; D not resolved. Germline V gene lookup returns CDR1 SEHNR and CDR2 FQNEAQ (reference sequence). The CDR3 is 15 amino acids. CDR3 region: CASSLAGSGYTEAFF. For the CDR3, the DNA is TGTGCCAGCAGCCTAGCGGGTAGCGGCTACACTGAAGCTTTCTTT.

This CDR3 is CASSTIGDSNQPQHF. The CDR3 DNA sequence: TGTGCCAGCAGTACCATAGGGGATAGCAATCAGCCCCAGCATTTT. This chain joins TRBV28 and TRBJ1-5; possibly TRBD1 for D (5 bases). Per germline, CDR1 MDHEN and CDR2 SYDVKM. Trimming left V 5 bases short and J 0 bases short, with 11 bases between. This CDR3 contains 15 residues.

This clonotype was detected only a few times. CDR3 nucleotide sequence: TGTGCCAGCAGCTCCGGGACCCCAGGGCCCCAGCATTTT. This sequence encodes CASSSGTPGPQHF. The chain carries TRBV13 and TRBJ1-5; a possible D gene is TRBD1 (5 bases). The CDR3 is 13 residues long. The ends were cut back, 4 bases at V and 9 bases at J, with 13 bases in the middle. Per the germline V gene, CDR1 is PRHDT and CDR2 is FYEKMQ (reference sequence).

This clonotype was seen ten or more times. The chain carries TRBV2 and TRBJ1-1, with 9 bases fitting TRBD1. The CDR3 runs to 15 residues. Germline loops: CDR1 SNHLY, CDR2 FYNNEI. V lost 4 bases to trimming and J lost 5 bases; unmatched junction nucleotides: 8. The CDR3 DNA reads as TGTGCCAGCAGTGGCCTACAGGGGGCTGGTACTGAAGCTTTCTTT. Its translation is CASSGLQGAGTEAFF.

A few counts support this clonotype. The genes are TRBV7-9 and TRBJ1-2; D ambiguous. Germline V gives CDR1 SEHNR, CDR2 FQNEAQ (reference sequence). Trimming took off 3 bases at V and 4 bases at J, with 12 bases between the two ends. The CDR3 is 14 amino acids. The CDR3 coding sequence is TGTGCCAGCAGCTTCCAGGAGTCTAGCTATGGCTACACCTTC. This translates into CASSFQESSYGYTF.

Remarks on this clonotype: A clone one base away is much larger, so this may be a read error. The V call is TRBV7-9, the J call TRBJ2-7; 7 bases are a match to TRBD1. Germline assignment: CDR1 SEHNR and CDR2 FQNEAQ (reference sequence). With 5 bases clipped from V and 5 bases from J, the junction kept 9 bases outside the gene matches. The CDR3 consists of 14 residues. The CDR3 sequence: CASSADKGAHEQYF. In nucleotides, the CDR3 is TGTGCCAGCAGCGCAGACAAGGGGGCCCACGAGCAGTACTTC.

This clonotype was recorded many times. This chain uses TRBV7-8 with TRBJ2-2, with D perhaps matching TRBD1 (6 bases). There are 16 residues in the CDR3. The V end lost 1 base, the J end lost 5 bases, and 14 bases lay between the germline ends. Germline assignment: CDR1 SGHVS and CDR2 FQNEAQ. The CDR3 is CASSLGTVGPTGELFF. In DNA, the CDR3 is TGTGCCAGCAGCTTAGGGACAGTCGGCCCGACCGGGGAGCTGTTTTTT.

This chain links TRBV19 with TRBJ2-2; D is unresolved. V was trimmed by 3 bases and J by 6 bases, leaving 20 bases between them. Germline loops: CDR1 LNHDA, CDR2 SQIVND (reference sequence). The CDR3 consists of 17 residues. The CDR3 DNA reads as TGTGCCAGTAGTATCTGGGTAAGGGAAGTTCAGGCCGGGGAGCTGTTTTTT. Its translation is CASSIWVREVQAGELFF.

This chain uses TRBV2 with TRBJ1-2; tentative D call: TRBD1 (6 bases). Germline V CDR1 and CDR2: SNHLY, FYNNEI. This CDR3 spans 13 amino acids. Trimming shortened V by 7 bases and J by 2 bases, and 11 bases separated the two germline ends. CDR3 loop: CASTKDRNYGYTF. The CDR3 nucleotides read TGTGCCAGCACGAAGGACAGAAACTATGGCTACACCTTC. The full variable domain, completed using reference TRBV2 and TRBJ1-2, is EPEVTQTPSHQVTQMGQEVILRCVPISNHLYFYWYRQILGQKVEFLVSFYNNEISEKSEIFDDQFSVERPDGSNFTLKIRSTKLEDSAMYFCASTKDRNYGYTFGSGTRLTVV.

V gene TRBV20-1 combines with J gene TRBJ2-5; 7 nucleotides agree with TRBD2. The CDR3 length is 14 residues. The germline V gene encodes CDR1 DFQATT and CDR2 SNEGSKA (reference sequence). After removal of 6 bases from V and 5 bases from J, the junction contained 12 bases not matched to a gene. Here the CDR3 reads CSAHPVGGMETQYF. The CDR3 DNA follows: TGCAGTGCCCATCCTGTGGGGGGGATGGAGACCCAGTACTTC.

This clonotype has ten or more counts. The chain combines TRBV7-9 with TRBJ1-2; D uncertain. The CDR3 consists of 12 residues. The V end lost 3 bases, the J end lost 3 bases, and 5 bases lay between the germline ends. From germline, CDR1 is SEHNR and CDR2 FQNEAQ (reference sequence). As DNA, the CDR3 is TGTGCCAGCAGCTTTACCCACTATGGCTACACCTTC. It is translated as CASSFTHYGYTF.

The V gene is TRBV5-4, the J gene TRBJ1-5; D is unclear. This CDR3 is built from 15 residues. The V and J ends lost 0 bases and 5 bases respectively, with 12 bases between them. Germline CDR1 is SGHNT and CDR2 is YYREEE (reference sequence). CDR3 DNA: TGTGCCAGCAGCTTGGGACCTTCAAAGGATCAGCCCCAGCATTTT. It translates to CASSLGPSKDQPQHF.